The rows below give T cell receptor beta chains drawn from one sample of a study of identical twins. Using its own MiXCR run on the 5' RACE reads, TCRdb lists one record per CDR3 protein. The sample holds 1.5 million to 2 million distinct CDR3 sequences, around 33% seen once. The sample taken for sequencing was cord blood. The receptor set was obtained from a newborn girl in good health. The CDR3 runs from the conserved cysteine through the conserved F or W. A D gene is named only where the DNA matches it firmly. Clone size is given for some rows only: seen once, a few or many times, or a class if the clone is expanded.

DNA | CDR3 | D | V | size | J
TGCGCCAGCAGCCTGAGACAGGGTTCCTCTGGGGCCAACGTCCTGACTTTC | CASSLRQGSSGANVLTF | TRBD1 | TRBV4-1 | few | TRBJ2-6
TGTGCCAGCAGTGATCGACAGGGGGCGGGCGGCTACACCTTC | CASSDRQGAGGYTF | TRBD1 | TRBV27 | few | TRBJ1-2
TGTGCCAGTAGTACGCCGCCAGATACGCAGTATTTT | CASSTPPDTQYF | - | TRBV19 | - | TRBJ2-3
TGTGCCAGCAGTTTTGTGGGGGACAGCTATGGCTACACCTTC | CASSFVGDSYGYTF | TRBD1 | TRBV28 | few | TRBJ1-2
TGTGCCAGCCAAGAACAGGGCCATAATTCACCCCTCCACTTT | CASQEQGHNSPLHF | - | TRBV25-1 | few | TRBJ1-6
TGTGCCAGCAGCTTATCCCACGGCCAATCACCCCTCCACTTT | CASSLSHGQSPLHF | - | TRBV11-2 | many | TRBJ1-6
TGTGCCATCAGGAACACTAGCGATGAGCAGTTCTTC | CAIRNTSDEQFF | TRBD2 | TRBV10-3 | - | TRBJ2-1
TGCAGCGTCTTACTGAACACAGGGGCTAACTATGGCTACACCTTC | CSVLLNTGANYGYTF | TRBD1 | TRBV29-1 | - | TRBJ1-2
TGCAGTGCTTCCTGGACTAGCGGGAGAACAGATACGCAGTATTTT | CSASWTSGRTDTQYF | TRBD2 | TRBV20-1 | few | TRBJ2-3
TGCAGTGCTAGAGCCCCCAGCGGGGCCTCCTACAATGAGCAGTTCTTC | CSARAPSGASYNEQFF | TRBD2 | TRBV20-1 | - | TRBJ2-1
TGTGCCAGCAGCCCGCGGACTAGCGGGTACAGTGAGCAGTTCTTC | CASSPRTSGYSEQFF | TRBD2 | TRBV7-8 | - | TRBJ2-1
TGTGCCAGCAGCCTCGGATTCGACACCGGGGAGCTGTTTTTT | CASSLGFDTGELFF | - | TRBV7-9 | few | TRBJ2-2
TGCGCCAGCAGCCAGGTTGACAGTAGCACAAATACGCAGTATTTT | CASSQVDSSTNTQYF | - | TRBV4-1 | - | TRBJ2-3
TGCGCCAGCAGCTTGGATCGAGGGAACAGGCTCTACGAGCAGTACTTC | CASSLDRGNRLYEQYF | - | TRBV5-1 | - | TRBJ2-7
TGCGCCAGCAGCTTGGCCTGGGGACTAGCGGGCCGCAGCTCCCACAATGAGCAGTTCTTC | CASSLAWGLAGRSSHNEQFF | TRBD2 | TRBV5-1 | once | TRBJ2-1
TGCGCCAGCAGCGGTCGTGGGGACAGCCGAACACTAAACGATGGCTACACCTTC | CASSGRGDSRTLNDGYTF | TRBD1 | TRBV5-1 | - | TRBJ1-2
TGTGCCAGCAGGGACAGGGTTTACTATGGCTACACCTTC | CASRDRVYYGYTF | TRBD1 | TRBV6-1 | many | TRBJ1-2
TGCAGTGCTAGACGCGGACAGTCGGGCTACGAGCAGTACTTC | CSARRGQSGYEQYF | - | TRBV20-1 | few | TRBJ2-7
TGCAGTGCTCGGACTAGCGGGGCCCCAGATACGCAGTATTTT | CSARTSGAPDTQYF | TRBD2 | TRBV20-1 | few | TRBJ2-3
TGCAGCGTTGCAGGGAAGCTTACAGATACGCAGTATTTT | CSVAGKLTDTQYF | - | TRBV29-1 | few | TRBJ2-3
TGTGCCAGCAGCTTATTGACTAGCGGGACTCCCTACGAGCAGTACTTC | CASSLLTSGTPYEQYF | TRBD2 | TRBV7-2 | many | TRBJ2-7
TGTGCCAGCAGCTTATCTTTGTTAAGACGGCGAATGAACACTGAAGCTTTCTTT | CASSLSLLRRRMNTEAFF | - | TRBV7-2 | - | TRBJ1-1
TGTGCCTGGCGCAATTCGGAGCGGCCTTCCACAGATACGCAGTATTTT | CAWRNSERPSTDTQYF | - | TRBV30 | - | TRBJ2-3
TGCAGAGATGGGACTAGCGGGAGGGCCGCAGATACGCAGTATTTT | CRDGTSGRAADTQYF | TRBD2 | TRBV20-1 | - | TRBJ2-3
TGTGCCAGCAGTTGGACGGTCTACGAGCAGTACTTC | CASSWTVYEQYF | - | TRBV28 | - | TRBJ2-7
TGCAGCGTTGCCATCCCAGACTCTGGAAACACCATATATTTT | CSVAIPDSGNTIYF | - | TRBV29-1 | few | TRBJ1-3
TGTGCCAGCAGCCAAGGACTACAGAATCAGCCCCAGCATTTT | CASSQGLQNQPQHF | - | TRBV4-2 | - | TRBJ1-5
TGTGCCAGCAGCCCGCGGACTAGTATCCACAATGAGCAGTTCTTC | CASSPRTSIHNEQFF | TRBD2 | TRBV5-6 | few | TRBJ2-1
TGTGCCAGCAGTTTACGGGTGACCTCCTACGAGCAGTACTTC | CASSLRVTSYEQYF | - | TRBV12-3/TRBV12-4 | few | TRBJ2-7
TGTGCCAGCAGTGAACGGGGGACAGAGTCCTACGAGCAGTACTTC | CASSERGTESYEQYF | - | TRBV6-1 | - | TRBJ2-7
TGTGCCAGCAGCCAGCAGAACAGGTACACTGAAGCTTTCTTT | CASSQQNRYTEAFF | - | TRBV4-2 | - | TRBJ1-1
TGTGCCAGCAGCCGGTACGGGGCCAACGTCCTGACTTTC | CASSRYGANVLTF | - | TRBV7-9 | few | TRBJ2-6
TGTGCCAGCAGCAAACTAGCGAACGGGCAGTACTTC | CASSKLANGQYF | TRBD2 | TRBV12-3/TRBV12-4 | - | TRBJ2-5
TGCGCCAGCAGCCGGATAGCGGGGCAAGAGACCCAGTACTTC | CASSRIAGQETQYF | TRBD2 | TRBV4-1 | few | TRBJ2-5
TGTGCCACCCGGGCGGTGGGAGGTGGCTACACCTTC | CATRAVGGGYTF | - | TRBV2 | few | TRBJ1-2
TGCAGTGCTAGAGGACAGGGCGGGAGTACAGGGCACTACAATGAGCAGTTCTTC | CSARGQGGSTGHYNEQFF | - | TRBV20-1 | once | TRBJ2-1
TGCGCCAGCAAAGTGACTGCTTATAGCAATCAGCCCCAGCATTTT | CASKVTAYSNQPQHF | - | TRBV5-1 | - | TRBJ1-5
TGCAGTGCTAGGCGACAGGACCAGCCCCAGCATTTT | CSARRQDQPQHF | - | TRBV20-1 | - | TRBJ1-5
TGTGCCAGCAGCTCAACGGGACAGACGAGCAATCAGCCCCAGCATTTT | CASSSTGQTSNQPQHF | TRBD1 | TRBV7-9 | - | TRBJ1-5
TGTGCCAGCAGCTGGACCGGGACAGGCTACGAGCAGTACTTC | CASSWTGTGYEQYF | TRBD1 | TRBV5-6 | few | TRBJ2-7
TGTGCCAGCTCACCGGACAGGACCAATCAGCCCCAGCATTTT | CASSPDRTNQPQHF | TRBD1 | TRBV18 | few | TRBJ1-5